The 5 T cell receptor beta chains listed next were all sequenced from one sample in a study of blood T cell repertoires in COVID-19. The data were produced by immunoSEQ multiplex PCR, yet TCRdb's version contains in-frame clones alone and is incomplete. In the table there are more than 150,000 clones, approximately 87% of which are singletons. Sequencing was carried out using peripheral blood. These receptors all come from a man aged 40-49 years with active or convalescent COVID-19.

The chain employs TRBV28 and TRBJ1-1, with 8 bases identical to TRBD1. Germline V CDR1 and CDR2: MDHEN, SYDVKM. With 4 bases clipped from V and 3 bases from J, the junction kept 7 bases outside the gene matches. There are 15 residues in the CDR3. The CDR3 nucleotides read TGTGCCAGCAGTTCCCGGACAGGGCTGGACACTGAAGCTTTCTTT. Amino acids: CASSSRTGLDTEAFF.

V and J are TRBV9 and TRBJ1-2, with D possibly TRBD1 on 6 matching bases. There are 15 residues in the CDR3. The germline V gene has CDR1 SGDLS and CDR2 YYNGEE. Trimming took off 3 bases at V and 5 bases at J, with 17 bases between the two ends. DNA of the CDR3: TGTGCCAGCAGCGGTGGTGGGGGCAGGGTGTATGGCTACACCTTC. This codes for CASSGGGGRVYGYTF. Drawing the rest from reference TRBV9 and TRBJ1-2, the complete variable domain is DSGVTQTPKHLITATGQRVTLRCSPRSGDLSVYWYQQSLDQGLQFLIQYYNGEERAKGNILERFSAQQFPDLHSELNLSSLELGDSALYFCASSGGGGRVYGYTFGSGTRLTVV.

This sequence joins TRBV28 and TRBJ1-2, with TRBD1 matching over 9 bases. Per the germline V gene, CDR1 is MDHEN and CDR2 is SYDVKM. There are 15 residues in the CDR3. V shed 3 bases and J 3 bases; nucleotides not matched to a gene: 5. This CDR3 reads CASSFPGQGHYGYTF. Here the CDR3 DNA reads TGTGCCAGCAGTTTTCCGGGACAGGGCCACTATGGCTACACCTTC.

J is TRBJ1-2 and V is TRBV30; TRBD1 matches 8 bases. Germline lookup yields CDR1 GTSNPN and CDR2 SVGIG (reference sequence). This CDR3 is built from 12 residues. With V trimmed by 4 bases and J by 7 bases, 5 bases remained unmatched. The CDR3 loop reads CAWTGGFAGYTF. DNA for the CDR3: TGTGCCTGGACAGGGGGCTTCGCTGGCTACACCTTC.

V and J are TRBV7-3 and TRBJ1-1; 7 bases agree with TRBD1. V shed 5 bases and J 1 base; nucleotides not matched to a gene: 7. Germline CDR1 is SGHTA and CDR2 is FQGTGA. The CDR3 sequence is 15 residues long. The CDR3 region is CASSLQGGPNTEAFF. CDR3 DNA sequence: TGTGCCAGCAGCCTCCAGGGGGGTCCGAACACTGAAGCTTTCTTT.